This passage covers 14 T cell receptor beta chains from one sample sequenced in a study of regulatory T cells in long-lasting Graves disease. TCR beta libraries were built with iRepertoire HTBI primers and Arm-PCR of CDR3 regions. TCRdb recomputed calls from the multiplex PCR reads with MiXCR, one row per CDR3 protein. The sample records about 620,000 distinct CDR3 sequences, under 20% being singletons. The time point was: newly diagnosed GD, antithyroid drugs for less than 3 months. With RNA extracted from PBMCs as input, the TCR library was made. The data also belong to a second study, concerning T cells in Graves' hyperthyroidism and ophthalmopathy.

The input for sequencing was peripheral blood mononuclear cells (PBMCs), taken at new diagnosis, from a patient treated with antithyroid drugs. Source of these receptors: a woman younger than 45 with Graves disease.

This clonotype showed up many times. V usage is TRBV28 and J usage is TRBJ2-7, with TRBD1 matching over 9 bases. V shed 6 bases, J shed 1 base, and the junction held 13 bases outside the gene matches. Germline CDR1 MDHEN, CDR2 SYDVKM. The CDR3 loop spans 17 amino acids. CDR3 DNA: TGTGCCAGCAGCCCACTCCTGGGGACAGGGAGGTCCTACGAGCAGTACTTC. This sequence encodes CASSPLLGTGRSYEQYF.

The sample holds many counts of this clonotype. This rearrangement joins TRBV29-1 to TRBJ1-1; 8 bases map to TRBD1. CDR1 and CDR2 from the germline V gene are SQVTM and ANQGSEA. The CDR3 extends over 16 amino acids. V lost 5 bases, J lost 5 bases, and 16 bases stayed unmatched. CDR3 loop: CSVPPGTGRNMTEAFF. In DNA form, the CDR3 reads TGCAGCGTTCCTCCCGGGACAGGACGGAACATGACTGAAGCTTTCTTT.

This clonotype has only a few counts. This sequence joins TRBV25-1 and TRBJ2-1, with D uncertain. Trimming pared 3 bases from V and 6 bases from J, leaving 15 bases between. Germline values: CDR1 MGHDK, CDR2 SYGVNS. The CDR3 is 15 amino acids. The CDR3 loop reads CASSDPMLIRNEQFF. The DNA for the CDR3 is TGTGCCAGCAGTGACCCGATGTTGATCCGCAATGAGCAGTTCTTC.

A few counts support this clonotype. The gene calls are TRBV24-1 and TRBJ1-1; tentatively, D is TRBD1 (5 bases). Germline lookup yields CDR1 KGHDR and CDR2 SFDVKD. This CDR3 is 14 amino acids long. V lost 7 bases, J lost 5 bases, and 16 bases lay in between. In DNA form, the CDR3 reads TGTGCCACCAGCGAAAGTGGGGCGGGAACTGAAGCTTTCTTT. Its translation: CATSESGAGTEAFF.

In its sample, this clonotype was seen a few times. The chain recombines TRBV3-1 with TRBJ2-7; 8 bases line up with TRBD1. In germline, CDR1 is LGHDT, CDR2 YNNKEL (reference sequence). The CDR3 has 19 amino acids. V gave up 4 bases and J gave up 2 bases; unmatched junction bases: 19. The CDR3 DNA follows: TGTGCCAGCAGCCCAAACTCAGGGGGCCGGTGGGATTCCGCCTACGAGCAGTACTTC. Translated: CASSPNSGGRWDSAYEQYF.

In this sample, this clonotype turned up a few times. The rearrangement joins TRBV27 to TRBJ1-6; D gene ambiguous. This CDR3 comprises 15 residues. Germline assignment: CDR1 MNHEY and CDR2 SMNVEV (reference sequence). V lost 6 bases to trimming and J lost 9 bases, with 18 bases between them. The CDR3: CASRTTGREGSPLHF. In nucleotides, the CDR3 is TGTGCCAGCAGGACAACGGGGAGGGAGGGTTCACCCCTCCACTTT.

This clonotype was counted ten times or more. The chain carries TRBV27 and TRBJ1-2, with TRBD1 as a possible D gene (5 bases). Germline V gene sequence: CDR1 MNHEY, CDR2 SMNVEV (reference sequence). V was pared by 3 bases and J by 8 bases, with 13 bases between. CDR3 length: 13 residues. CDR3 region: CASSFRERGGYTF. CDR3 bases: TGTGCCAGCAGTTTCAGGGAGAGAGGCGGCTACACCTTC.

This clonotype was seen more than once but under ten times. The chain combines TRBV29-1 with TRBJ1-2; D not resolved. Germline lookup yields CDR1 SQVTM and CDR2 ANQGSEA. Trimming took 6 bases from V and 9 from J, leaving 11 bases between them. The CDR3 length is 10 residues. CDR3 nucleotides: TGCAGCGTAGCCTCCCCGAGCTACACCTTC. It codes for CSVASPSYTF.

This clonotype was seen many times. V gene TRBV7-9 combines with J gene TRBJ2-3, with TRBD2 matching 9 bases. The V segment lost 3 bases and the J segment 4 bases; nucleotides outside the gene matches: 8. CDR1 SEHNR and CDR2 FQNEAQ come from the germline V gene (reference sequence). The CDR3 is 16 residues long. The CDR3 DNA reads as TGTGCCAGCAGCTTCCCCCTGGCGGGAGGGCCAGATACGCAGTATTTT. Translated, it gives CASSFPLAGGPDTQYF.

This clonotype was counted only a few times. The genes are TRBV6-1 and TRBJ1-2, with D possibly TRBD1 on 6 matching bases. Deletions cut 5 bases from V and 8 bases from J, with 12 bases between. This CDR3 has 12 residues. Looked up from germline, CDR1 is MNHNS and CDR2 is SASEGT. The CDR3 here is CASSKQGKGYTF. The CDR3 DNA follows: TGTGCCAGCAGTAAACAGGGTAAAGGCTACACCTTC.

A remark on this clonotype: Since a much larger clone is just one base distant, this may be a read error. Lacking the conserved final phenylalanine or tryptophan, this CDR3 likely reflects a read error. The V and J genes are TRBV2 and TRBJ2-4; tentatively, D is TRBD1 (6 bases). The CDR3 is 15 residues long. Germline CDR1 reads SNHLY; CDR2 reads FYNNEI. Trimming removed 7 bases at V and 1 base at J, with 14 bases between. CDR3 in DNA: TGTGCCAGCACCCGGGGACAAGATGCCAAAAACATTCAGTACTCC. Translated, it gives CASTRGQDAKNIQYS.

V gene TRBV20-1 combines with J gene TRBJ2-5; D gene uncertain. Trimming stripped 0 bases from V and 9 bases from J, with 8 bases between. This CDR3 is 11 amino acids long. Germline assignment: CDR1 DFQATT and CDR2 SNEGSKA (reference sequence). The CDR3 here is CSARDSVSQYF. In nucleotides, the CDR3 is TGCAGTGCTAGAGATTCTGTGTCCCAGTACTTC.

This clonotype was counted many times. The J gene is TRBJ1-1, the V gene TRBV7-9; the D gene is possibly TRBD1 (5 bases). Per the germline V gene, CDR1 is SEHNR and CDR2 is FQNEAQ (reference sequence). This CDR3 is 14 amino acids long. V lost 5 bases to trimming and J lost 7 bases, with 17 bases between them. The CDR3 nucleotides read TGTGCCAGCAGCCTACCTCGGGGGGACGGTGAAGCTTTCTTT. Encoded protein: CASSLPRGDGEAFF. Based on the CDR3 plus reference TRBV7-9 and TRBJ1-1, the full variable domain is DTGVSQNPRHKITKRGQNVTFRCDPISEHNRLYWYRQTLGQGPEFLTYFQNEAQLEKSRLLSDRFSAERPKGSFSTLEIQRTEQGDSAMYLCASSLPRGDGEAFFGQGTRLTVV.

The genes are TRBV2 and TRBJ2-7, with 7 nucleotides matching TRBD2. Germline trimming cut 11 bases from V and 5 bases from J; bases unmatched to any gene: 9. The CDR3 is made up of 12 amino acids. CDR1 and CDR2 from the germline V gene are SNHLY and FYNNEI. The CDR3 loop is CAGAGRIHEQYF. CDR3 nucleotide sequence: TGTGCCGGAGCGGGAAGGATCCACGAGCAGTACTTC.